This is a list of T cell receptor beta chains from one sample in a study of CD8 T cells in Susac syndrome. TCRdb passed the immunoSEQ multiplex PCR reads through MiXCR, listing each CDR3 protein once. The sample lists 95,000 to 150,000 distinct CDR3 sequences; 85% to 95% were seen once. Sequencing input: CD8+ T cells from PBMCs. Every receptor here comes from a human donor with Susac syndrome. Each CDR3 is given with its conserved first and last residue.

j_call v_call cdr3_aa
TRBJ2-1 TRBV19 CASSMDRDRYNEQFF
TRBJ1-2 TRBV7-9 CASSSRDLYGYTF
TRBJ2-7 TRBV4-1 CASSQELKGNYEQYF
TRBJ2-1 TRBV19 CASSILAIDSYNEQFF
TRBJ2-7 TRBV20-1 CSATIAGPSYEQYF
TRBJ1-5 TRBV6-5 CASSPSVKGNQPQHF
TRBJ2-3 TRBV18 CASSPYTGRTDTQYF
TRBJ2-3 TRBV20-1 CSARPSLAHTDTQYF
TRBJ2-3 TRBV10-3 CAISEQTSNTQYF
TRBJ1-4 TRBV4-3 CASSQDRAGDEKLFF
TRBJ2-7 TRBV4-1 CASSQEPTLSYEQYF
TRBJ2-1 TRBV25-1 CASSVGGEQFF
TRBJ2-3 TRBV3-1 CASSQELPADTQYF
TRBJ2-7 TRBV6-1 CASSEPYLREQYF
TRBJ2-5 TRBV4-1 CASSQLAGEQETQYF
TRBJ2-3 TRBV5-8 CASKWRGGRGDTQYF
TRBJ2-7 TRBV4-3 CASSQEGGAYEQYF
TRBJ1-1 TRBV5-4 CASSLEAGMNTEAFF
TRBJ1-5 TRBV13 CASSFRQSNQPQHF
TRBJ1-4 TRBV9 CASSVGLQGLNEKLFF
TRBJ2-5 TRBV29-1 CSVEGGYEETQYF
TRBJ2-3 TRBV29-1 CSASGGETDTQYF
TRBJ2-3 TRBV3-1 CASSQDSPGGTQYF
TRBJ1-1 TRBV4-3 CASSQGAIAANTEAFF